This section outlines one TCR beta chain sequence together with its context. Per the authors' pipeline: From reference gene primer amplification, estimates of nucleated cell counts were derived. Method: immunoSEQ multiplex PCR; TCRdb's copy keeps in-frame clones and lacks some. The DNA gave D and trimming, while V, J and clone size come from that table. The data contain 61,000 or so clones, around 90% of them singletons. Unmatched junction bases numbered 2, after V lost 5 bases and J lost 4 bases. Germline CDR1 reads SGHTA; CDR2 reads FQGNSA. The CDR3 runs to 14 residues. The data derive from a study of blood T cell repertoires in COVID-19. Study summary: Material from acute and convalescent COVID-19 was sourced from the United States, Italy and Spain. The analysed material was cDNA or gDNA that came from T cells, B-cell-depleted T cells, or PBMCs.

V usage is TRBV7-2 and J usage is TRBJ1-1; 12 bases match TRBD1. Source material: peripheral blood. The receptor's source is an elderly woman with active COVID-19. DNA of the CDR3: TGTGCCAGCAGCCCGGGACAGGGGGCCACTGAAGCTTTCTTT. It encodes CASSPGQGATEAFF.